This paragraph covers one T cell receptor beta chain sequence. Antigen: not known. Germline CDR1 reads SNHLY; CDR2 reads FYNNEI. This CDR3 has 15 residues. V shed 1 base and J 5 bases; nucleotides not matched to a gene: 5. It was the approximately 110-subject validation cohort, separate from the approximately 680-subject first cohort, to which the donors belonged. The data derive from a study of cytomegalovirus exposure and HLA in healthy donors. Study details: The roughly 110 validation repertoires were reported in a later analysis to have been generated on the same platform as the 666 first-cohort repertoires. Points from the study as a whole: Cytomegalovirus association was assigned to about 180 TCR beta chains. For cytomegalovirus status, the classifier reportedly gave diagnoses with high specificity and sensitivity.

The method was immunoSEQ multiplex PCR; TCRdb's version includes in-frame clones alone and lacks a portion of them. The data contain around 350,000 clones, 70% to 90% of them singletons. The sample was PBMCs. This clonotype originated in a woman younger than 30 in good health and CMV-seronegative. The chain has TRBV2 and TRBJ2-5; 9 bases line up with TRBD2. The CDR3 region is CASSEVAGGRETQYF. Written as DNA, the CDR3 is TGTGCCAGCAGTGAAGTGGCGGGGGGGCGTGAGACCCAGTACTTC. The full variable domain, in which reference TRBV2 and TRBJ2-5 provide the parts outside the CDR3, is EPEVTQTPSHQVTQMGQEVILRCVPISNHLYFYWYRQILGQKVEFLVSFYNNEISEKSEIFDDQFSVERPDGSNFTLKIRSTKLEDSAMYFCASSEVAGGRETQYFGPGTRLLVL.